The entry below describes one T cell receptor (beta chain). Its antigen is not identified. This sample is drawn from a study of cytomegalovirus exposure and HLA in healthy donors. Donors counted as nominally healthy when sampled, yet unrecorded immune exposures were likely. Whole-study findings and limits: A likely sequencing artifact accounted for one observed cluster of highly shared sequence variants.

CDR3 length: 14 amino acids. The germline gives CDR1 SEHNR, CDR2 FQNEAQ (reference sequence). A multiplex PCR was run with 60 Vbeta primers and 13 Jbeta primers. Using immunoSEQ multiplex PCR, the repertoire was profiled, and TCRdb retains in-frame clones only, with some absent. In the table there are roughly 130,000 clones, about 76% of which are singletons. The source is a man aged 40-49 years in good health and CMV-seropositive. Sequencing input: PBMCs. The genes are TRBV7-9 and TRBJ2-2; D is possibly TRBD2 (5 bases). In DNA form, the CDR3 reads TGTGTTCCACAGACCGGGGTCGGGACCGGGGAGCTGTTTTTT. Its protein product is CVPQTGVGTGELFF.